One and the same sample provided the 18 T cell receptor beta chains below, sequenced in a study of T cell responses to AZD1222 COVID-19 vaccine. Assay used: immunoSEQ multiplex PCR; TCRdb lists only in-frame clones, some missing. Altogether approximately 270,000 clones are present, approximately 94% being singletons, with the ten largest covering 0.5% to 0.7%. Source: peripheral blood, taken 28 days after the second AZD1222 dose. The receptors derive from an adult who received the AZD1222 COVID-19 vaccine.

The chain carries TRBV5-1 and TRBJ2-2; D might be TRBD1 (6 bases). The germline V gene encodes CDR1 SGHRS and CDR2 YFSETQ. V gave up 3 bases and J gave up 5 bases, with 17 bases separating them. The CDR3 length is 16 residues. The CDR3 sequence: CASSSTGQPGTGELFF. Here the CDR3 DNA reads TGCGCCAGCAGCTCGACGGGACAACCGGGAACCGGGGAGCTGTTTTTT. The full variable domain, rest sourced from reference TRBV5-1 and TRBJ2-2, is KAGVTQTPRYLIKTRGQQVTLSCSPISGHRSVSWYQQTPGQGLQFLFEYFSETQRNKGNFPGRFSGRQFSNSRSEMNVSTLELGDSALYLCASSSTGQPGTGELFFGEGSRLTVL.

The rearrangement uses TRBV4-1 and TRBJ2-7; 7 bases fit TRBD1. CDR1 is MGHRA and CDR2 is YSYEKL in the germline V gene. The CDR3 extends over 13 amino acids. V was pared by 4 bases and J by 5 bases, with 5 bases of the junction left unmatched. The CDR3 DNA is TGCGCCAGCAGCCTCGTGGGGACAGACGAGCAGTACTTC. It yields the protein CASSLVGTDEQYF.

V gene TRBV5-1 combines with J gene TRBJ1-1; D gene ambiguous. This CDR3 is built from 13 residues. Germline CDR1 SGHRS, CDR2 YFSETQ. Trimming took 1 base from V and 0 from J, leaving 4 bases between them. CDR3 bases: TGCGCCAGCAGCTTGTCACTGAACACTGAAGCTTTCTTT. Translating it yields CASSLSLNTEAFF.

The chain recombines TRBV6-2 or TRBV6-3 with TRBJ2-1; no reliable D call. The CDR3 is 16 residues long. The germline V and J ends were trimmed by 6 bases and 6 bases, with 21 bases remaining between them. CDR1 is MNHEY and CDR2 is SVGEGT in the germline V gene. The CDR3, as DNA: TGTGCCAGCAGCTCTCCTCCCTTCGATCCCCGCAATGAGCAGTTCTTC. This translates into CASSSPPFDPRNEQFF.

J is TRBJ2-7 and V is TRBV15; D is perhaps TRBD1 (5 bases). This CDR3 is 14 amino acids long. Germline CDR1 reads LNHNV; CDR2 reads YYDKDF (reference sequence). The ends were cut back, 0 bases at V and 2 bases at J, with 8 bases in the middle. The DNA for the CDR3 is TGTGCCACCAGCAGAGATCAGGGCCCCTACGAGCAGTACTTC. Protein sequence: CATSRDQGPYEQYF.

The genes are TRBV2 and TRBJ2-5, with D possibly matching TRBD1 (5 bases). Germline V gene lookup returns CDR1 SNHLY and CDR2 FYNNEI. V was cut by 6 bases and J by 7 bases, with 12 bases left in between. CDR3 size: 12 residues. The CDR3 bases are TGTGCCAGCAGGGGGCAGCCCGGGACCCAGTACTTC. Encoded protein: CASRGQPGTQYF.

This clone was seen a handful of times. J is TRBJ2-5 and V is TRBV25-1; D unresolved. The CDR3 is made up of 16 amino acids. The V and J ends lost 4 bases and 9 bases respectively, with 24 bases between them. Per germline, CDR1 MGHDK and CDR2 SYGVNS. The CDR3 loop is CASSGSSRTTPLAQYF. The CDR3 DNA follows: TGTGCCAGCAGTGGGTCGAGTCGCACCACACCATTGGCCCAGTACTTC. Complete variable domain (other parts from reference TRBV25-1 and TRBJ2-5): EADIYQTPRYLVIGTGKKITLECSQTMGHDKMYWYQQDPGMELHLIHYSYGVNSTEKGDLSSESTVSRIRTEHFPLTLESARPSHTSQYLCASSGSSRTTPLAQYFGPGTRLLVL.

V and J are TRBV5-5 and TRBJ2-2; the match to TRBD1 covers 8 bases. The CDR3 extends over 15 amino acids. The J segment lost 4 bases and the V segment lost 2 bases, leaving 4 bases of the junction unmatched. Germline V gives CDR1 SGHKS, CDR2 YYEKEE (reference sequence). CDR3 DNA sequence: TGTGCCAGCAGCTTCAGGGGGCTAGGCACCGGGGAGCTGTTTTTT. It specifies CASSFRGLGTGELFF.

This chain's CDR3 is CATSTLGQGKTEAFF. Written as DNA, the CDR3 is TGTGCCACCAGCACTCTGGGACAGGGGAAGACTGAAGCTTTCTTT. The rearrangement uses TRBV15 and TRBJ1-1, with 10 bases fitting TRBD1. Germline V lookup: CDR1 LNHNV, CDR2 YYDKDF (reference sequence). The CDR3 length is 15 residues. V dropped 4 bases and J dropped 5; count of bases not matched to a gene: 7.

The J gene is TRBJ2-1, the V gene TRBV6-5, with 9 positions matching TRBD1. CDR3 length: 15 residues. The ends lost 4 bases at V and 8 bases at J; junction bases unmatched: 9. CDR1 is MNHEY and CDR2 is SVGAGI in the germline V gene. The CDR3 nucleotides read TGTGCCAGCAGTTCCCCCGGGACAGGGCTCCATGAGCAGTTCTTC. This translates into CASSSPGTGLHEQFF.

This clone has only a few counts. The chain carries TRBV7-9 and TRBJ1-1; TRBD1 might be the D (5 bases). The CDR3 contains 14 residues. V was pared by 1 base and J by 3 bases, with 9 bases between. CDR1 and CDR2 from the germline V gene are SEHNR and FQNEAQ (reference sequence). The CDR3, as DNA: TGTGCCAGCAGCTTAGAGGGGAAGGACACTGAAGCTTTCTTT. This gives the protein CASSLEGKDTEAFF.

V is TRBV5-4 and J is TRBJ1-2; D uncertain. The CDR3 has 15 residues. V lost 2 bases to trimming and J lost 0 bases, with 11 bases between them. Per germline, CDR1 SGHNT and CDR2 YYREEE (reference sequence). CDR3 protein: CASSFGSAANYGYTF. The CDR3, as DNA: TGTGCCAGCAGCTTCGGGTCCGCAGCTAACTATGGCTACACCTTC.

With regard to this clone: One junction end disagrees with the germline gene, perhaps due to a read error. The rearrangement uses TRBV18 and TRBJ2-5; weak D call: TRBD1 (6 bases). Germline CDR1 and CDR2: KGHSH and LQKENI. The CDR3 loop spans 15 amino acids. The DNA of the CDR3 is TGTGCCAGCTCGCCACTTGGACAGATCCAAGAGACCCAGTACTTC. This gives the protein CASSPLGQIQETQYF.

The V gene is TRBV5-4, the J gene TRBJ1-2; D remains unclear. The CDR3 is 15 residues long. In germline, CDR1 is SGHNT, CDR2 YYREEE (reference sequence). V was pared by 4 bases and J by 5 bases, with 18 bases between. CDR3: CASSPDWVVWYGYTF. For the CDR3, the DNA is TGTGCCAGCAGCCCCGACTGGGTTGTTTGGTATGGCTACACCTTC.

The chain joins TRBV9 to TRBJ1-1; TRBD1 might be the D (5 bases). V was cut by 0 bases and J by 8 bases, with 11 bases left in between. The CDR3 totals 13 residues. Germline V gives CDR1 SGDLS, CDR2 YYNGEE. The CDR3 coding sequence is TGTGCCAGCAGCGTAGGAGGCAGGACAGAAGCTTTCTTT. Translated: CASSVGGRTEAFF.

The chain is built from TRBV30 and TRBJ2-7; possibly TRBD1 for D (6 bases). Germline V lookup: CDR1 GTSNPN, CDR2 SVGIG (reference sequence). The ends were cut back, 3 bases at V and 7 bases at J, with 19 bases in the middle. This CDR3 has 14 amino acids. CDR3: CAWSVGRRGSEQYF. The CDR3 coding sequence is TGTGCCTGGAGCGTCGGACGCAGGGGTTCGGAGCAGTACTTC.

The chain uses TRBV19 and TRBJ2-1, with D perhaps being TRBD1 or TRBD2 (6 bases each). Between the trimmed V and J ends, which lost 5 bases and 3 bases, there was a span of 14 bases. CDR1 and CDR2 (germline): LNHDA, SQIVND (reference sequence). There are 15 residues in the CDR3. In DNA, the CDR3 is TGTGCCAGTAGTCCTGACGGGGGCAGCTACAATGAGCAGTTCTTC. This codes for CASSPDGGSYNEQFF.

The CDR3 sequence is CASSVTGTGSYEQYF. CDR3 DNA sequence: TGTGCCAGCAGCGTCACCGGGACAGGCTCCTACGAGCAGTACTTC. V and J are TRBV7-3 and TRBJ2-7, with 8 bases aligning to TRBD1. This CDR3 contains 15 residues. The germline CDR1 and CDR2 sequences are SGHTA and FQGTGA. V shed 5 bases and J 0 bases; nucleotides not matched to a gene: 6.